This TCR beta chain is from a study of T cells in Graves' hyperthyroidism and ophthalmopathy. Authors of the study amplified TCR beta CDR3 regions from RNA transcripts. The primer set for the first-round RT-PCR of the TCR CDR3 was HTBI. TCRdb passed the multiplex PCR reads through MiXCR, listing each CDR3 protein once. The sample records some 740,000 distinct CDR3 sequences, around 13% being singletons. Germline V gene lookup returns CDR1 SEHNR and CDR2 FQNEAQ (reference sequence). The CDR3 has 15 amino acids. V was pared by 5 bases and J by 6 bases, with 17 bases between. The sequencing input was blood. The gene calls are TRBV7-9 and TRBJ2-1; D unresolved. The receptor was isolated from a woman in her late teens or twenties with Graves' hyperthyroidism. The CDR3 loop is CASSRPQTFGNEQFF. CDR3 DNA sequence: TGTGCCAGCAGCCGACCTCAGACCTTTGGCAATGAGCAGTTCTTC. Using reference TRBV7-9 and TRBJ2-1 for the parts outside the CDR3, the full variable domain is DTGVSQNPRHKITKRGQNVTFRCDPISEHNRLYWYRQTLGQGPEFLTYFQNEAQLEKSRLLSDRFSAERPKGSFSTLEIQRTEQGDSAMYLCASSRPQTFGNEQFFGPGTRLTVL.